This T cell receptor (beta chain) was retrieved from a study of CD8+ T cells in alopecia areata. Study context: Female C3H/HeJ mice aged roughly 6-10 weeks were given skin from C3H/HeJ graft donors, about 6-13 months old, that had spontaneous alopecia. Study conclusions and caveats: The study found higher clonality in lesional than normal scalp, especially in alopecia totalis/universalis. Sequenced scalp T cells also include alphabeta T cells resident in normal skin.

Sequencing templates came from extracted RNA that was reverse transcribed into cDNA. Profiling relied on immunoSEQ multiplex PCR, and the TCRdb table lists in-frame clones only, not all of them. The table lists about 300,000 clones, with no singletons. Comments on this clone: Its antigen remains unidentified. The listed genes are named as in mouse. The read comes to an end 4 residues before the CDR3 does, leaving the germline J gene to fill in the end.

The CDR3 sequence is 16 residues long. J was trimmed by 2 bases and V by 1 base; bases with no gene match: 3. Germline loops: CDR1 NSQYPW, CDR2 LRSPGD (reference sequence). Cell sorting was performed on pooled cutaneous lymph node cells with CD4, CD8alpha, NKG2D, NKG2ACE and other markers. The sequence came from a C3H/HeJ mouse with alopecia areata. The strain's MHC haplotype is H2-k. Sequencing used CD4+ T cells sorted from a lymph node. The J gene is TRBJ2-3, the V gene TRBV1; 10 nucleotides match TRBD2. Partial CDR3 DNA: TGCACCTGCAGTGCAGCCTGGGGGGGCGTTGCAGAA. It encodes CTCSAAWGGVAE. The complete CDR3 sequence is CTCSAAWGGVAETLYF.